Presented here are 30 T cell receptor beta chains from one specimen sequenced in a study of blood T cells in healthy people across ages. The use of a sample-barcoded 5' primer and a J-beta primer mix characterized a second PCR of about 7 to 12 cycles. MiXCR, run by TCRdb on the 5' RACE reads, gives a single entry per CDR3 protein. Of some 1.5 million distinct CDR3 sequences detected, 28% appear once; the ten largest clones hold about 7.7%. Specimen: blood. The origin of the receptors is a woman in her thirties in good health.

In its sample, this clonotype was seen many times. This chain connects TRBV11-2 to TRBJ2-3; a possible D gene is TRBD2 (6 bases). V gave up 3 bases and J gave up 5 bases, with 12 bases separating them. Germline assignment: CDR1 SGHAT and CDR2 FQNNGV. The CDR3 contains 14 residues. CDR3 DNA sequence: TGTGCCAGCAGCTTCGGAGGGGTCGAAGATACGCAGTATTTT. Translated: CASSFGGVEDTQYF.

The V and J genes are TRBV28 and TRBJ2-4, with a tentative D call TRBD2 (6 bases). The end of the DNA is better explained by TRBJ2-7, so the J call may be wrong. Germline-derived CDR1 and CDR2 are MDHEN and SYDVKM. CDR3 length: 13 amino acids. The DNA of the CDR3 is TGTGCCAGCAGTTTGCCCACCGGGGGCGAGCAGTACTTC. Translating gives CASSLPTGGEQYF.

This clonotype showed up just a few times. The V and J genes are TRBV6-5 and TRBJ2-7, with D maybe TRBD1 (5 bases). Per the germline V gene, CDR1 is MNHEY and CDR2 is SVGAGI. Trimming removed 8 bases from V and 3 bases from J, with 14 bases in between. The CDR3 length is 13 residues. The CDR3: CASSQSGIYEQYF. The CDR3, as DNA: TGTGCCAGCTCTCAGTCAGGGATCTACGAGCAGTACTTC.

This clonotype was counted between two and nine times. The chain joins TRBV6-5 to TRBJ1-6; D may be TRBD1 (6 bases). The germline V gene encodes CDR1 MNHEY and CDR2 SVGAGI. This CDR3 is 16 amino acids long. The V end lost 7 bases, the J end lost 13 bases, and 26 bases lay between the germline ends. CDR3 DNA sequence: TGTGCCAGCAACGTAGGGGGGTCCGGGATCTTATTCCCCCTCCACTTT. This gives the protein CASNVGGSGILFPLHF.

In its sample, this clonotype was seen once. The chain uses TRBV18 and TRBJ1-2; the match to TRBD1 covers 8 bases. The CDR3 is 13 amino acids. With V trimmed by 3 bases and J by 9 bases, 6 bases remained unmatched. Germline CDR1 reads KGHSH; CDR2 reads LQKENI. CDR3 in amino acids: CASSPDGQGSYTF. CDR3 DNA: TGTGCCAGCTCACCGGATGGACAGGGCAGCTACACCTTC.

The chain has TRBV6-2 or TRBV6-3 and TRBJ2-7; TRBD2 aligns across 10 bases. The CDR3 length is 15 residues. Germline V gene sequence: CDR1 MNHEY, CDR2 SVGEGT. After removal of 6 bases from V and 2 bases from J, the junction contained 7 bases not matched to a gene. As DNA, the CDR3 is TGTGCCAGCAGCCCCCAGCGGGAGGGAGCCTACGAGCAGTACTTC. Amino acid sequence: CASSPQREGAYEQYF.

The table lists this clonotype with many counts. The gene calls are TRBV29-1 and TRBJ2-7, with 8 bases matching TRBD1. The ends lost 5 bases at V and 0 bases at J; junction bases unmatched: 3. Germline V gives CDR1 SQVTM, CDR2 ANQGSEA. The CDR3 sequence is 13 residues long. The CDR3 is CSVRQGSSYEQYF. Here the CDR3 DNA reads TGCAGCGTTCGACAGGGGAGCTCCTACGAGCAGTACTTC.

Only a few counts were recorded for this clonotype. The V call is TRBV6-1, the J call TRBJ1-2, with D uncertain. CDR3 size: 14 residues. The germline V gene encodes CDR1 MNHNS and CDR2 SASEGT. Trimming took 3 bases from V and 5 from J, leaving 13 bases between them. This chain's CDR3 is CASSELQPGYGYTF. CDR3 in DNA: TGTGCCAGCAGTGAGCTACAGCCGGGATATGGCTACACCTTC.

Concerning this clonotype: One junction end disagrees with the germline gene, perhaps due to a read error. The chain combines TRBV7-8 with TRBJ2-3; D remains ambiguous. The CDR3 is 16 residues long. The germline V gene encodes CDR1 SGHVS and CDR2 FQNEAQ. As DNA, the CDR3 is TGTGCCAGCAGCTTAGTGTGGCAAACCGGTACAGATACGCAGGATTTT. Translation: CASSLVWQTGTDTQDF.

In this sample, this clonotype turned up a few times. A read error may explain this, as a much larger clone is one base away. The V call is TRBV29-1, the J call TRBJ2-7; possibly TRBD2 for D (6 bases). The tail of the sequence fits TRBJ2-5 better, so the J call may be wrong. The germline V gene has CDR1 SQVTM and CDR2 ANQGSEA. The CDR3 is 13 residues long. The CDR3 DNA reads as TGCAGCGTTGAGGAGGGAGCGGTTGGGACCCAGTACTTC. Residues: CSVEEGAVGTQYF.

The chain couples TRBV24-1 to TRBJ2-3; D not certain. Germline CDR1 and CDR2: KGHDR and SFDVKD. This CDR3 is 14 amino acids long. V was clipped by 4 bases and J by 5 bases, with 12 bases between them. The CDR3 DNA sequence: TGTGCCACCAGTGAAGAGTTGGGTATAGATACGCAGTATTTT. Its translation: CATSEELGIDTQYF.

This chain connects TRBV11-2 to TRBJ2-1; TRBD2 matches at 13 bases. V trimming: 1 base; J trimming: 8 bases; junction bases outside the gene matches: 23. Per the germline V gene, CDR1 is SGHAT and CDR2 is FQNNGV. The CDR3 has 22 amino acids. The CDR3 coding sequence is TGTGCCAGCAGCTTAGTGGGAGTCCGGGGACCTAGGACTAGCGGGAGAGTAGATGAGCAGTTCTTC. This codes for CASSLVGVRGPRTSGRVDEQFF.

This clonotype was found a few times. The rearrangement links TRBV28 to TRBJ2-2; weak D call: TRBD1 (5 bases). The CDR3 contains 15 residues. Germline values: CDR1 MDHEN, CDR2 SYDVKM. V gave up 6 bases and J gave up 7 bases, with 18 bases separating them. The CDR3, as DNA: TGTGCCAGCAGCCCTATGGACAAGCCCAGCGGGGAGCTGTTTTTT. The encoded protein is CASSPMDKPSGELFF.

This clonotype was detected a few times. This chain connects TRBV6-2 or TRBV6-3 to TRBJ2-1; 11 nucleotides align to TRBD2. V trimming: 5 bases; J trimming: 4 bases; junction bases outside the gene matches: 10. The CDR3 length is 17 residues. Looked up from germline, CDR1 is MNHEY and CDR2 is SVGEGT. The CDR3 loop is CASSPLLAGGLYNEQFF. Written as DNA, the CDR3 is TGTGCCAGCAGTCCTCTTCTAGCGGGGGGCTTATACAATGAGCAGTTCTTC.

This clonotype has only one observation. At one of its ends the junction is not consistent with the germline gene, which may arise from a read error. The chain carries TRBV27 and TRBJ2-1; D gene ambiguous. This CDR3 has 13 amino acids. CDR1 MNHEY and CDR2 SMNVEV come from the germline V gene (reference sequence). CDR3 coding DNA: TGTGCCGGCAGTTTATCGAGAGTCAATGAGCAGTTCTTC. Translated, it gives CAGSLSRVNEQFF.

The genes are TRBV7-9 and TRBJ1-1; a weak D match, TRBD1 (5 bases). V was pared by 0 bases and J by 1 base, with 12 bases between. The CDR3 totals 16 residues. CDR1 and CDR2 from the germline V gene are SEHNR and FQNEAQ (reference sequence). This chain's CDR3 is CASSLAGGARNTEAFF. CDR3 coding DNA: TGTGCCAGCAGCTTAGCCGGAGGGGCCCGGAACACTGAAGCTTTCTTT.

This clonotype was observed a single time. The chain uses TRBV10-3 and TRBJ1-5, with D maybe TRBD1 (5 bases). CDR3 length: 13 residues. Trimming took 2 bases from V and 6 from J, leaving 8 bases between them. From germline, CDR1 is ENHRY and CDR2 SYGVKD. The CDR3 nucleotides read TGTGCCATCAGTGAGGGACAAAGTCAGCCCCAGCATTTT. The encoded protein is CAISEGQSQPQHF.

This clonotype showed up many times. CDR3: CSARVSAAIYNEQFF. CDR3 nucleotides: TGCAGTGCTAGAGTTTCCGCGGCAATCTACAATGAGCAGTTCTTC. This chain joins TRBV20-1 and TRBJ2-1; D gene ambiguous. The germline gives CDR1 DFQATT, CDR2 SNEGSKA (reference sequence). Deletions cut 1 base from V and 3 bases from J, with 13 bases between. The CDR3 contains 15 residues.

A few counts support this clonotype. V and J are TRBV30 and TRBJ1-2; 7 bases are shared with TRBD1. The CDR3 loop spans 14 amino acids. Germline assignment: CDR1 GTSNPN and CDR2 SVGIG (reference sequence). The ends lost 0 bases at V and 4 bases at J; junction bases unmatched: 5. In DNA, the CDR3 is TGTGCCTGGAGTGTACAGGGACAGCTCTATGGCTACACCTTC. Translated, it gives CAWSVQGQLYGYTF.

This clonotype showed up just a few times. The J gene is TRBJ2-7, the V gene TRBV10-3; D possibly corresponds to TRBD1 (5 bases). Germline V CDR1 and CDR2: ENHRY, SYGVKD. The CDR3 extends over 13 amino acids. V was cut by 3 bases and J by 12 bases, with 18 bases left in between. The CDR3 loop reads CAISEGDSQAAYF. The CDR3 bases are TGTGCCATCAGTGAAGGAGACAGCCAGGCCGCGTACTTC.

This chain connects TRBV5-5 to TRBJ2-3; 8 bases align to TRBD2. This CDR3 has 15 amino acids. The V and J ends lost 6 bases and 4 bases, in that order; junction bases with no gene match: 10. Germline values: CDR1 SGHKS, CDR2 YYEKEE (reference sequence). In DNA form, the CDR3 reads TGTGCCAGCATCCCCCGAGCGGGGGTCCCAGATACGCAGTATTTT. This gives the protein CASIPRAGVPDTQYF.

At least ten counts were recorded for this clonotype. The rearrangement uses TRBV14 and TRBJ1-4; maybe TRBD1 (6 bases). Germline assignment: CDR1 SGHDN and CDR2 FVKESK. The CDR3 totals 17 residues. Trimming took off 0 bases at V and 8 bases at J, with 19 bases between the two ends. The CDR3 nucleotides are TGTGCCAGCAGCCAAGACGGCGAGGGGGGGCGAGGCGAAAAACTGTTTTTT. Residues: CASSQDGEGGRGEKLFF.

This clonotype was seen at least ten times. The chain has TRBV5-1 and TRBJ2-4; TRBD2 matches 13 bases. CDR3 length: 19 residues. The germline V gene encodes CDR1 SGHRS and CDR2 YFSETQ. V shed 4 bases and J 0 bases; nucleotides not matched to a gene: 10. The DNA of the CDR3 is TGCGCCAGCAGCAGAGGGACTAGCGGGACAGTTATAGCCAAAAACATTCAGTACTTC. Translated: CASSRGTSGTVIAKNIQYF.

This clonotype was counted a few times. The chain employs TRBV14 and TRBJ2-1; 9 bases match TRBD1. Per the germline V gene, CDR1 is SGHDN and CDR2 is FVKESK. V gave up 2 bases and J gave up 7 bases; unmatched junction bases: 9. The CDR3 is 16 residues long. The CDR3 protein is CASSQQSGTGKNEQFF. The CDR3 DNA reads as TGTGCCAGCAGCCAACAATCCGGGACAGGGAAGAATGAGCAGTTCTTC.

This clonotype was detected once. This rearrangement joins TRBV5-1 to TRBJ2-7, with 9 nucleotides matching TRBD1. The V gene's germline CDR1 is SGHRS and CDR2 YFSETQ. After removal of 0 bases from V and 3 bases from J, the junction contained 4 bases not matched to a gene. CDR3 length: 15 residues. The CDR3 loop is CASSLAWTGDYEQYF. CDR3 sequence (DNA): TGCGCCAGCAGCTTGGCCTGGACAGGGGACTACGAGCAGTACTTC.

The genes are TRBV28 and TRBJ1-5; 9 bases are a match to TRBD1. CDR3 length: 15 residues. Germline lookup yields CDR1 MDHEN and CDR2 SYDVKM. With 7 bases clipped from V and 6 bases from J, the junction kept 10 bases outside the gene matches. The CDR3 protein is CASIPRTGEVQPQHF. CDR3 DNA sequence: TGTGCCAGCATTCCAAGGACAGGGGAGGTTCAGCCCCAGCATTTT.

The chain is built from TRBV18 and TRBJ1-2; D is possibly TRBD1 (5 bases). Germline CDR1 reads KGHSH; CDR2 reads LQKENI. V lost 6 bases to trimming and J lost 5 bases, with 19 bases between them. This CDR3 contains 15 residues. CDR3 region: CASSPAGTGFYGYTF. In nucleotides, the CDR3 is TGTGCCAGCTCCCCTGCCGGGACTGGCTTTTATGGCTACACCTTC.

The CDR3, as DNA: TGTGCCAGCAGCTTGCGTCTTTCGCGGGGGAGCAGGAGAGATACGCAGTATTTT. Translation: CASSLRLSRGSRRDTQYF. This chain joins TRBV5-6 and TRBJ2-3; the match to TRBD2 covers 7 bases. V dropped 1 base and J dropped 5; count of bases not matched to a gene: 16. Per the germline V gene, CDR1 is SGHDT and CDR2 is YYEEEE. The CDR3 is 18 residues long.

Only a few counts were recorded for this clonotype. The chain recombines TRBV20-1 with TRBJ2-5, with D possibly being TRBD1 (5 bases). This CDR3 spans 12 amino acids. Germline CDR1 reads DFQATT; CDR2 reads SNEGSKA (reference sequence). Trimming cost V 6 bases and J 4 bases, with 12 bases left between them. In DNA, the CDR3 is TGCAGTGCGAGTAAGACAGTAGAGACCCAGTACTTC. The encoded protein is CSASKTVETQYF.

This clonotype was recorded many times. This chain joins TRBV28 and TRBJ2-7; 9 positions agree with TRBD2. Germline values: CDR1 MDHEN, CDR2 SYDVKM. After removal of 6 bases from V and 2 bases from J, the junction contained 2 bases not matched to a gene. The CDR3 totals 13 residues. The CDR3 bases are TGTGCCAGCAGGACTAGCGGACCCTACGAGCAGTACTTC. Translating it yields CASRTSGPYEQYF.